The 19 T cell receptor beta chains given below trace back to one sample, sequenced in a study of graft-versus-host responses after intestinal transplantation (dated by TCRdb to the early 2020s). These receptors have no known antigen. The sample's time point, from its label and the paper: cells obtained before transplantation from donor or recipient. Receptor libraries were prepared by the immunoSEQ multiplex PCR assay. Entries here come from immuneACCESS through TCRdb and include only in-frame sequences with V and J called. Some clones fail to appear in such tables; in the studies checked, an unresolved V gene covers under half of the shortfall, and the cause of the remainder is unknown. Here the sample has roughly 97,000 clones; about 90% occur a single time. The ten largest make up about 0.9% of the sample. This specimen was unstimulated CD4+ T cells sorted from spleen or lymph node cells, taken before intestinal transplant. These receptors were taken from a human donor who received an intestinal transplant.

The J gene is TRBJ2-5, the V gene TRBV5-4, with TRBD2 matching 7 bases. The tail of the sequence fits TRBJ2-7 better, so the J call may be wrong. This CDR3 has 16 residues. From germline, CDR1 is SGHNT and CDR2 YYREEE (reference sequence). CDR3 residues: CASSSSPLADNYEQYF. The CDR3 DNA sequence: TGTGCCAGCAGCTCGTCCCCTCTAGCGGATAATTACGAGCAGTACTTC.

This chain connects TRBV5-1 to TRBJ2-1; 8 bases map to TRBD1. The V gene end was trimmed by 2 bases and the J gene end by 8 bases; junction bases not matched to a gene: 6. Per germline, CDR1 SGHRS and CDR2 YFSETQ. The CDR3 is 14 residues long. The CDR3 protein is CASSFRTGWDEQFF. For the CDR3, the DNA is TGCGCCAGCAGCTTCCGGACAGGGTGGGATGAGCAGTTCTTC.

V is TRBV6-5 and J is TRBJ2-1, with D perhaps TRBD2 (6 bases). The CDR3 consists of 13 residues. The germline gives CDR1 MNHEY, CDR2 SVGAGI. Between the trimmed V and J ends, which lost 6 bases and 9 bases, there was a span of 15 bases. CDR3 coding DNA: TGTGCCAGCAGGGGGGGAATGTGGGGTGAGCAGTTCTTC. Translation gives CASRGGMWGEQFF.

The rearrangement uses TRBV7-3 and TRBJ1-6; no clear D gene. CDR3 length equals 15 residues. V lost 6 bases to trimming and J lost 0 bases, with 9 bases between them. Per the germline V gene, CDR1 is SGHTA and CDR2 is FQGTGA. The CDR3 spells CASRVNLSYNSPLHF. The CDR3, as DNA: TGTGCCAGCAGGGTCAACCTCTCCTATAATTCACCCCTCCACTTT.

This chain links TRBV7-6 with TRBJ2-7; D is undetermined. This CDR3 contains 15 residues. Germline values: CDR1 SGHVS, CDR2 FNYEAQ. The ends were cut back, 2 bases at V and 3 bases at J, with 14 bases in the middle. CDR3 loop: CASSLFPTVNYEQYF. DNA for the CDR3: TGTGCCAGCAGCTTATTCCCCACGGTAAACTACGAGCAGTACTTC.

V and J are TRBV2 and TRBJ2-7; no definite D call. Germline V lookup: CDR1 SNHLY, CDR2 FYNNEI. Trimming removed 3 bases at V and 5 bases at J, with 5 bases between. The CDR3 totals 11 residues. As DNA, the CDR3 is TGTGCCAGCAGTGAGTCGGACGAGCAGTACTTC. This sequence encodes CASSESDEQYF.

This rearrangement joins TRBV7-9 to TRBJ1-2; no reliable D call. CDR3 size: 13 residues. Germline V gene sequence: CDR1 SEHNR, CDR2 FQNEAQ (reference sequence). V dropped 3 bases and J dropped 1 base, with 6 bases sitting between them. CDR3: CASSFGVNYGYTF. CDR3 nucleotide sequence: TGTGCCAGCAGCTTCGGGGTTAACTATGGCTACACCTTC. Full variable domain (missing parts from reference TRBV7-9 and TRBJ1-2): DTGVSQNPRHKITKRGQNVTFRCDPISEHNRLYWYRQTLGQGPEFLTYFQNEAQLEKSRLLSDRFSAERPKGSFSTLEIQRTEQGDSAMYLCASSFGVNYGYTFGSGTRLTVV.

This chain joins TRBV18 and TRBJ1-6; no firm D call. Germline CDR1 reads KGHSH; CDR2 reads LQKENI. V was clipped by 4 bases and J by 1 base, with 14 bases between them. The CDR3 has 17 residues. CDR3 loop: CASSQWTRGSYNSPLHF. CDR3 nucleotides: TGTGCCAGCTCACAATGGACCCGAGGATCCTATAATTCACCCCTCCACTTT. Together with reference TRBV18 and TRBJ1-6, the CDR3 gives the full variable domain: NAGVMQNPRHLVRRRGQEARLRCSPMKGHSHVYWYRQLPEEGLKFMVYLQKENIIDESGMPKERFSAEFPKEGPSILRIQQVVRGDSAAYFCASSQWTRGSYNSPLHFGNGTRLTVT.

The chain joins TRBV19 to TRBJ2-5; D possibly uses TRBD1 or TRBD2 (5 bases each). Germline CDR1 is LNHDA and CDR2 is SQIVND (reference sequence). V was cut by 7 bases and J by 3 bases, with 18 bases left in between. The CDR3 has 15 residues. CDR3 nucleotides: TGTGCCAGTAATCATTCCTATGGGGGTGAAGAGACCCAGTACTTC. This gives the protein CASNHSYGGEETQYF.

The V gene is TRBV4-1, the J gene TRBJ1-6; no definite D call. V was cut by 3 bases and J by 7 bases, with 7 bases left in between. There are 13 residues in the CDR3. Germline CDR1 reads MGHRA; CDR2 reads YSYEKL. CDR3 sequence reads: CASSQDPNSPLHF. DNA of the CDR3: TGCGCCAGCAGCCAGGACCCCAATTCACCCCTCCACTTT.

V and J are TRBV5-1 and TRBJ1-6; 8 nucleotides agree with TRBD1. This CDR3 contains 14 residues. The V segment lost 6 bases and the J segment 9 bases; nucleotides outside the gene matches: 8. Germline V gives CDR1 SGHRS, CDR2 YFSETQ. CDR3: CASKSDRGSSPLHF. The CDR3 region has the DNA TGCGCCAGCAAGTCCGACAGGGGTAGTTCACCCCTCCACTTT.

The chain links TRBV19 to TRBJ1-5; D uncertain. V lost 4 bases and J 3 bases, leaving 10 bases between the germline ends. The CDR3 is made up of 14 amino acids. Germline CDR1 is LNHDA and CDR2 is SQIVND (reference sequence). The CDR3 nucleotides read TGTGCCAGTAGTACGAGACACTTCAATCAGCCCCAGCATTTT. Translated: CASSTRHFNQPQHF.

This clone was observed a single time. The V gene is TRBV10-3, the J gene TRBJ2-5; TRBD1 aligns across 7 bases. The CDR3 loop spans 19 amino acids. Germline CDR1 is ENHRY and CDR2 is SYGVKD. V lost 3 bases and J lost 2; bases outside the gene matches: 18. The chain's CDR3 is CAISDPTSHPGTEQETQYF. The DNA for the CDR3 is TGTGCCATCAGTGACCCTACGTCCCACCCCGGGACAGAGCAAGAGACCCAGTACTTC.

The chain combines TRBV5-1 with TRBJ2-3; no reliable D call. Germline CDR1 reads SGHRS; CDR2 reads YFSETQ. V lost 4 bases and J lost 1, with 13 bases in between. This CDR3 is 15 amino acids long. In DNA form, the CDR3 reads TGCGCCAGCAGCCAGAACTCCATGGGCACAGATACGCAGTATTTT. Translation gives CASSQNSMGTDTQYF.

The chain couples TRBV7-6 to TRBJ2-7; TRBD2 aligns across 14 bases. CDR3 length: 16 amino acids. Unmatched junction bases numbered 7, after V lost 5 bases and J lost 4 bases. Per germline, CDR1 SGHVS and CDR2 FNYEAQ. The CDR3 DNA follows: TGTGCCAGCAGCCCTCCGGGACTAGCGGGGGAGTACGAGCAGTACTTC. It yields the protein CASSPPGLAGEYEQYF.

The gene calls are TRBV7-9 and TRBJ2-3; the match to TRBD2 covers 9 bases. Germline values: CDR1 SEHNR, CDR2 FQNEAQ (reference sequence). This CDR3 comprises 14 residues. With 5 bases clipped from V and 3 bases from J, the junction kept 3 bases outside the gene matches. For the CDR3, the DNA is TGTGCCAGCAGCCCAGCGGGGGGAACAGATACGCAGTATTTT. Protein: CASSPAGGTDTQYF. Filled out from reference TRBV7-9 and TRBJ2-3, the complete variable domain reads DTGVSQNPRHKITKRGQNVTFRCDPISEHNRLYWYRQTLGQGPEFLTYFQNEAQLEKSRLLSDRFSAERPKGSFSTLEIQRTEQGDSAMYLCASSPAGGTDTQYFGPGTRLTVL.

The J gene is TRBJ2-1, the V gene TRBV7-6; 7 bases fit TRBD2. This CDR3 region has 14 residues. V lost 6 bases and J lost 6; bases outside the gene matches: 8. Germline CDR1 is SGHVS and CDR2 is FNYEAQ. For the CDR3, the DNA is TGTGCCAGCAGGCTTTCACGGGGGGTCAATGAGCAGTTCTTC. Its translation: CASRLSRGVNEQFF.

This chain links TRBV9 with TRBJ2-2; maybe TRBD1 (6 bases). V was shortened by 5 bases and J by 6 bases, with 14 bases between the two germline ends. The germline gives CDR1 SGDLS, CDR2 YYNGEE. The CDR3 runs 14 residues. The CDR3 loop is CASRIQGEAGELFF. Here the CDR3 DNA reads TGTGCCAGCAGGATACAGGGAGAAGCCGGGGAGCTGTTTTTT.

V gene TRBV23-1 combines with J gene TRBJ1-3, with D possibly TRBD1 on 6 matching bases. TRBV23-1 is filed as an ORF, its function uncertain. Deletions cut 0 bases from V and 4 bases from J, with 22 bases between. The CDR3 runs 19 residues. The CDR3 DNA sequence: TGCGCCAGCAGTCAATCTTTTCCGGGCTGTCAGGGGCAGGGAAACACCATATATTTT. This gives the protein CASSQSFPGCQGQGNTIYF.